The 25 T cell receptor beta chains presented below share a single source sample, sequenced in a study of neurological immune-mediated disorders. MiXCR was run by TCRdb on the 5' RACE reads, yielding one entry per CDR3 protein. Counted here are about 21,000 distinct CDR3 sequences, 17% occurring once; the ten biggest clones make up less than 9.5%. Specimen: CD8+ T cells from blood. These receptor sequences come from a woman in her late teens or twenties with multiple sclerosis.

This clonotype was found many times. The CDR3 protein is CASSELAGGQETQYF. The DNA for the CDR3 is TGTGCCAGCAGTGAACTAGCGGGGGGTCAAGAGACCCAGTACTTC. The genes are TRBV6-4 and TRBJ2-5, with TRBD2 identical over 12 bases. The germline CDR1 and CDR2 sequences are MRHNA and SNTAGT. V lost 3 bases to trimming and J lost 2 bases; unmatched junction nucleotides: 1. The CDR3 extends over 15 amino acids.

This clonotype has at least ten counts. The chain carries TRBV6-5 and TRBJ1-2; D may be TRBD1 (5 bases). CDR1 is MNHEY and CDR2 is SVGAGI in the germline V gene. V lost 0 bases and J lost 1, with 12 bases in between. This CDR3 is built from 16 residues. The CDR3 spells CASSYSSAGSNYGYTF. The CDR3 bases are TGTGCCAGCAGTTACTCATCGGCAGGGAGTAACTATGGCTACACCTTC.

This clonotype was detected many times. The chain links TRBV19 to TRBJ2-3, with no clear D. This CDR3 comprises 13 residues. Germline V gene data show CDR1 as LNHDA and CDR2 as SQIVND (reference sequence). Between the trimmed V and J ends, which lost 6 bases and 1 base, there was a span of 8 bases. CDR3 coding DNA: TGTGCCAGTAGCGGTAGGGGCACAGATACGCAGTATTTT. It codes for CASSGRGTDTQYF.

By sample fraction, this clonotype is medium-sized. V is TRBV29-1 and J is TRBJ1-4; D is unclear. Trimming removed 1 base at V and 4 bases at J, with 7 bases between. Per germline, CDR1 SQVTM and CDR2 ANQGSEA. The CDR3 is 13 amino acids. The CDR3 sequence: CSVEGGRNEKLFF. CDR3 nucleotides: TGCAGCGTTGAAGGTGGCCGTAATGAAAAACTGTTTTTT.

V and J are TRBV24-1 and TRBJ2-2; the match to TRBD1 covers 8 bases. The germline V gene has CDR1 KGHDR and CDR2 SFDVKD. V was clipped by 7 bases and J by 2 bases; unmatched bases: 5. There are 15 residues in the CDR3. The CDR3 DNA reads TGTGCCACCAGCCGGACAGGGTATAACACCGGGGAGCTGTTTTTT. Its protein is CATSRTGYNTGELFF.

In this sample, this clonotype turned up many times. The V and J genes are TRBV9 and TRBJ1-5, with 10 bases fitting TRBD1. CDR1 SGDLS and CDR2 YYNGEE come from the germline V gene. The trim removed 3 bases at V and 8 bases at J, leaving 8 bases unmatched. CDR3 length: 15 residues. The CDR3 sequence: CASSEGGTGVKPQHF. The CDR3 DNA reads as TGTGCCAGCAGCGAGGGAGGGACAGGGGTTAAGCCCCAGCATTTT.

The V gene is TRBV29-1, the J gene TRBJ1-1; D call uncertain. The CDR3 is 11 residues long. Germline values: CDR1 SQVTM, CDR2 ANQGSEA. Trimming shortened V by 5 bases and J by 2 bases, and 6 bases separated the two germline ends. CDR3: CSVRANTEAFF. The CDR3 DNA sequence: TGCAGCGTTCGGGCAAACACTGAAGCTTTCTTT.

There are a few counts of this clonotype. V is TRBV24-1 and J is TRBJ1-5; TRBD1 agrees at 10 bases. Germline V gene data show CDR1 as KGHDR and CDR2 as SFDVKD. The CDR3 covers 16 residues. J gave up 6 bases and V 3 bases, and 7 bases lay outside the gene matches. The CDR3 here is CATSDPTGGGGQPQHF. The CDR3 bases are TGTGCCACCAGTGATCCGACAGGGGGCGGCGGTCAGCCCCAGCATTTT.

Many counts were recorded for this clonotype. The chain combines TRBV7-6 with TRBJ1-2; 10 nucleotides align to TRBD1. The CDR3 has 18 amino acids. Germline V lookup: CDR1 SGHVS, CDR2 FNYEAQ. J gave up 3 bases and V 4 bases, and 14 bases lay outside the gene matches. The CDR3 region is CASSSRVGTGVSDYGYTF. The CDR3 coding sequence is TGTGCCAGCAGCTCGCGGGTCGGGACAGGGGTCTCCGACTATGGCTACACCTTC.

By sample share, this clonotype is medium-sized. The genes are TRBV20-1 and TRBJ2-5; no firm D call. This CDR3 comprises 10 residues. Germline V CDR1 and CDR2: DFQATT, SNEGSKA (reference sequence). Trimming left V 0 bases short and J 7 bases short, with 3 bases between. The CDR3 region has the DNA TGCAGTGCTAGAGATGGGACCCAGTACTTC. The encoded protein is CSARDGTQYF.

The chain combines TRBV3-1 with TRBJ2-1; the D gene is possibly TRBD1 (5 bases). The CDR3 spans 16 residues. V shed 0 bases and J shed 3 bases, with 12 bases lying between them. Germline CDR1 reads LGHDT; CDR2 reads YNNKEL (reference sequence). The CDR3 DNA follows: TGTGCCAGCAGCCAAGAAGTCCAGGGAATCTACAATGAGCAGTTCTTC. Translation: CASSQEVQGIYNEQFF.

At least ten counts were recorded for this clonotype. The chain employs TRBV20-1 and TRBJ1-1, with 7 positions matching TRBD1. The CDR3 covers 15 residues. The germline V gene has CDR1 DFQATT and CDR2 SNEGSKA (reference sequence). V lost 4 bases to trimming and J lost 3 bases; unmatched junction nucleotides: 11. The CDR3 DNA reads TGCAGTGCTAAAAGCCTGACAGGGTACGACACTGAAGCTTTCTTT. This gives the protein CSAKSLTGYDTEAFF.

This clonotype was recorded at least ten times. The CDR3 loop reads CASSVGVSGSEKLFF. The CDR3 DNA reads TGTGCCAGCAGCGTAGGTGTCAGTGGTAGCGAAAAACTGTTTTTT. The chain joins TRBV9 to TRBJ1-4; D ambiguous. Germline V gene sequence: CDR1 SGDLS, CDR2 YYNGEE. This CDR3 comprises 15 residues. V gave up 0 bases and J gave up 8 bases, with 14 bases separating them.

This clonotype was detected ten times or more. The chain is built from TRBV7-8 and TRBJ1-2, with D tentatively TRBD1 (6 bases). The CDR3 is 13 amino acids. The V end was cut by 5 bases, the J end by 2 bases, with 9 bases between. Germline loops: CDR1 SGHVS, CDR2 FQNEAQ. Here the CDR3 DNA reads TGTGCCAGCAGCCCTCAGGGGAACTATGGCTACACCTTC. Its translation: CASSPQGNYGYTF. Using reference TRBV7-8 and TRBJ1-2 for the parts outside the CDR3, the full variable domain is GAGVSQSPRYKVAKRGQDVALRCDPISGHVSLFWYQQALGQGPEFLTYFQNEAQLDKSGLPSDRFFAERPEGSVSTLKIQRTQQEDSAVYLCASSPQGNYGYTFGSGTRLTVV.

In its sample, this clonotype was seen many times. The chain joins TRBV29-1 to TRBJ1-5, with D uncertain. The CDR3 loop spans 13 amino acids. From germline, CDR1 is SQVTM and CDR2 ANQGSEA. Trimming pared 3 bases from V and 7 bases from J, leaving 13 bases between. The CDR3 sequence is CSVDEGSGQPQHF. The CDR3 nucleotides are TGCAGCGTTGATGAGGGTTCCGGGCAGCCCCAGCATTTT. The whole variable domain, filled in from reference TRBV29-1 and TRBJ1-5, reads SAVISQKPSRDICQRGTSLTIQCQVDSQVTMMFWYRQQPGQSLTLIATANQGSEATYESGFVIDKFPISRPNLTFSTLTVSNMSPEDSSIYLCSVDEGSGQPQHFGDGTRLSIL.

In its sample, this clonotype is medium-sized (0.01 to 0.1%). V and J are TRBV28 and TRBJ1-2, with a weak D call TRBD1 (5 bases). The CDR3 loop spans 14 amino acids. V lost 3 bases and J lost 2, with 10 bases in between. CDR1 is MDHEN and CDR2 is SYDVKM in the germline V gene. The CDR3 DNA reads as TGTGCCAGCAGTTTGTGGGACGGGAACTATGGCTACACCTTC. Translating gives CASSLWDGNYGYTF.

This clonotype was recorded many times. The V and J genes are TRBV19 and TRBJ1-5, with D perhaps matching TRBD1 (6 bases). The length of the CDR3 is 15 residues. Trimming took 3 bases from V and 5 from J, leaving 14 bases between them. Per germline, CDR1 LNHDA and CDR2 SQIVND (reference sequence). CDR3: CASSMFGGRDQPQHF. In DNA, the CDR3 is TGTGCCAGTAGTATGTTTGGGGGCCGGGATCAGCCCCAGCATTTT.

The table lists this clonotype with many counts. This chain's CDR3 is CASSVGGNEAFF. The CDR3 region has the DNA TGTGCCAGCAGCGTTGGGGGTAATGAAGCTTTCTTT. The chain joins TRBV7-9 to TRBJ1-1; D may be TRBD1 (5 bases). CDR3 size: 12 residues. Trimming removed 5 bases from V and 7 bases from J, with 11 bases in between. The V gene's germline CDR1 is SEHNR and CDR2 FQNEAQ (reference sequence).

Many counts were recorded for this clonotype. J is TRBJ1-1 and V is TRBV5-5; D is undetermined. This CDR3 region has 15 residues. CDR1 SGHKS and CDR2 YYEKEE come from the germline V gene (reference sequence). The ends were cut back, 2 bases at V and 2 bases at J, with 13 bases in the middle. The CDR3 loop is CASSFWQKKNTEAFF. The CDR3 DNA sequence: TGTGCCAGCAGCTTTTGGCAGAAAAAAAACACTGAAGCTTTCTTT.

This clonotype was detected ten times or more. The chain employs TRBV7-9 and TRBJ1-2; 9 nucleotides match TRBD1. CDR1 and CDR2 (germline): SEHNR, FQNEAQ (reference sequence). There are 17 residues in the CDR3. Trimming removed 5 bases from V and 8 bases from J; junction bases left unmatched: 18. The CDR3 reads CASSHQGGTGPRGGYTF. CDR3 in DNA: TGTGCCAGCAGCCATCAAGGGGGGACAGGGCCCAGGGGAGGCTACACCTTC.

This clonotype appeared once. CDR3 nucleotide sequence: TGCAGTGCTAGAGTTCTGCCCCAGGGGGCAGCGGGCTACACCTTC. Protein sequence: CSARVLPQGAAGYTF. The chain carries TRBV20-1 and TRBJ1-2; 8 bases fit TRBD1. The CDR3 has 15 residues. V dropped 1 base and J dropped 8; count of bases not matched to a gene: 12. CDR1 is DFQATT, CDR2 SNEGSKA, per germline (reference sequence).

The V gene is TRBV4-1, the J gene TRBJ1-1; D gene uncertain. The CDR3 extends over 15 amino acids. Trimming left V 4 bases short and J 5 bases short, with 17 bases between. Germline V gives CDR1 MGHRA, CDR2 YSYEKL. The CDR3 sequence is CASSLSPRAWTEAFF. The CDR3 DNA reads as TGCGCCAGCAGCCTGAGCCCCCGGGCGTGGACTGAAGCTTTCTTT.

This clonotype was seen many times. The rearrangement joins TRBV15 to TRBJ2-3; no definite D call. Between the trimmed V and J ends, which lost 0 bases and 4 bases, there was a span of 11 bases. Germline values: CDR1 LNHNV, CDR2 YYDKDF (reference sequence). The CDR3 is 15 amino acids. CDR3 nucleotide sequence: TGTGCCACCAGCAGAGATCGATATTCGGCAGATACGCAGTATTTT. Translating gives CATSRDRYSADTQYF.

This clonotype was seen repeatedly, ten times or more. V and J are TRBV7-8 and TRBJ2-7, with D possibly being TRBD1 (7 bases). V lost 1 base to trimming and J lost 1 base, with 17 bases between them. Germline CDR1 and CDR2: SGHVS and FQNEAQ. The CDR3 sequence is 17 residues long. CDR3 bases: TGTGCCAGCAGCTTAGAGGGTGGCAGGGGGGCTTCCTACGAGCAGTACGTC. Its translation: CASSLEGGRGASYEQYV.

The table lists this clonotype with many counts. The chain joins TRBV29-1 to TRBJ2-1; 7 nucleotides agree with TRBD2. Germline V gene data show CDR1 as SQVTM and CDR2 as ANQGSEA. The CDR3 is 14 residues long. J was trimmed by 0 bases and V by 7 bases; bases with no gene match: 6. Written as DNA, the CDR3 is TGCAGCGCCCGCGGGGGACTCTCCTACAATGAGCAGTTCTTC. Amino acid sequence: CSARGGLSYNEQFF.